The entry below gives a single TCR beta chain sequence along with its context. This specimen comes from a study of cytomegalovirus exposure and HLA in healthy donors. The V end was cut by 0 bases, the J end by 11 bases, with 10 bases between. The CDR3 runs to 12 residues. Germline V gene data show CDR1 as GTSNPN and CDR2 as SVGIG (reference sequence). It was with 60 Vbeta and 13 Jbeta primers that the PCR ran. The protocol was immunoSEQ multiplex PCR, while the TCRdb copy is restricted to in-frame clones and leaves out a portion. Its listing shows over 30,000 clones. Sequencing was performed on PBMCs. The rearrangement links TRBV30 to TRBJ1-4; D is uncertain. The TCR sequence derives from a man aged 35 to 55 in good health and CMV-seronegative. CDR3 in amino acids: CAWSVNGIKLFF. The CDR3 DNA is TGTGCCTGGAGTGTAAACGGTATTAAACTGTTTTTT.